The clone carrying this T cell receptor beta chain was seen only a few times. This entry is derived from a study of T cell repertoires in cytomegalovirus infection. TCRdb reprocessed the reads with MiXCR, giving one entry per CDR3 protein. The sample contains over 300,000 distinct CDR3 sequences, over 7.5% of which appear only once. The V and J ends lost 4 bases and 6 bases respectively, with 13 bases between them. Germline V gene sequence: CDR1 DFQATT, CDR2 SNEGSKA (reference sequence). The CDR3 runs to 13 residues. The chain links TRBV20-1 to TRBJ1-5; D is perhaps TRBD1 (6 bases). This sequence was found in a human donor in good health (CMV status not recorded). Some clones in this sample may be carry-over from other donors' samples. The source material was PBMCs. CDR3 in DNA: TGCAGTGCTAAACAGGGTTCGGGTCAGCCCCAGCATTTT. It yields the protein CSAKQGSGQPQHF.